This is a list of T cell receptor beta chains from one sample in a study of early T cells in non-severe SARS-CoV-2 infection. TCRdb called the 5' RACE reads again in MiXCR, with one record for every CDR3 protein. The table includes roughly 64,000 distinct CDR3 sequences, roughly 13% detected once. The sequenced material came from whole blood. These TCRs come from an adult who was a healthcare worker with PCR-confirmed SARS-CoV-2 infection or an uninfected control (not recorded which). The conserved cysteine and the conserved F or W are not part of the CDR3 here.

TRBV5-5	TRBJ1-1	11	ASSFQGNTEAF
TRBV11-2	TRBJ2-7	12	ASSLDRGGHEQY
TRBV7-8	TRBJ1-6	13	ASSLAGRGDSPLH
TRBV5-6	TRBJ2-3	11	ASSLVAGNTQY
TRBV20-1	TRBJ1-4	13	SARDNRVSNEKLF
TRBV6-2/TRBV6-3	TRBJ2-2	12	ASSYTLLTGELF
TRBV7-9	TRBJ1-3	12	ASSFRSSGNTIY
TRBV4-1	TRBJ2-7	15	ASSQDQGTGAPYEQY
TRBV7-2	TRBJ2-1	13	ASSLSVTSNNEQF
TRBV2	TRBJ1-5	11	ASGRQGTQPQH
TRBV11-1	TRBJ2-1	10	ASSLGFDEQF
TRBV6-5	TRBJ2-4	12	ASSLRGSKNIQY
TRBV12-3/TRBV12-4	TRBJ1-5	11	ASGQGSNQPQH
TRBV7-9	TRBJ2-7	11	ASSPPSSYEQY
TRBV18	TRBJ2-1	13	ASSPRGKESNEQF
TRBV29-1	TRBJ1-4	12	SVGSRSPNEKLF
TRBV11-2	TRBJ1-5	13	ASSASSAPNQPQH
TRBV2	TRBJ2-7	11	ASSGNSEYEQY
TRBV6-2/TRBV6-3	TRBJ2-7	14	ASSRPSSGLNYEQY
TRBV11-2	TRBJ2-7	14	ASSPGTRQGSYEQY
TRBV14	TRBJ2-2	13	ASSREQVYTGELF
TRBV12-3/TRBV12-4	TRBJ2-7	11	ASSLGQTYEQY
TRBV5-1	TRBJ2-3	13	ASSLGGDGTDTQY
TRBV20-1	TRBJ1-2	11	SASETANYGYT
TRBV20-1	TRBJ1-5	13	SARGPARASQPQH
TRBV7-2	TRBJ2-1	13	ASSLFYAGGNEQF
TRBV12-3/TRBV12-4	TRBJ2-6	11	ASGHSGANVLT
TRBV20-1	TRBJ1-2	10	SATGGNYGYT
TRBV12-3/TRBV12-4	TRBJ2-7	12	ASSLGTSGYEQY
TRBV5-5	TRBJ2-7	12	ASSLAQGEGQQY
TRBV6-4	TRBJ2-2	11	ASSGLNTGELF
TRBV6-2/TRBV6-3	TRBJ2-3	11	ASSRLGIRPQY
TRBV6-2/TRBV6-3	TRBJ2-3	14	ASSFPGKSRTDTQY
TRBV13	TRBJ2-3	14	ASRPPGGGWTDTQY
TRBV10-3	TRBJ2-5	11	AISRTSEETQY
TRBV27	TRBJ2-1	15	ASSSYALLGGTGEQF
TRBV11-2	TRBJ1-6	14	ASTHIRGEENSPLH
TRBV11-2	TRBJ2-3	12	ASSPRQGQDTQY
TRBV10-3	TRBJ2-3	16	AISELRQRQGGTDTQY